A selection of T cell receptor beta chains follows, all from one sample in a study of T cells in tuberculosis. Method: immunoSEQ multiplex PCR; TCRdb's copy keeps in-frame clones and lacks some. The sample has roughly 32,000 clones; around 95% are singletons. Sample: PBMCs. Receptor source: a donor aged 10 to 29 with latent tuberculosis or without tuberculosis infection. Both conserved end residues are part of each CDR3. The order of the fields is J gene, D gene, clone size, V gene, CDR3 DNA, CDR3 protein. The D gene is left open where the match is weak. Clone size is shown for a subset of rows, as once, few, many or a class of expanded clone.

J gene: TRBJ2-7
D gene: TRBD1
clone size: once
V gene: TRBV11-2
CDR3 DNA: TGTGCCAGCAGCCCCTCGACAGGGGGGTACGAGCAGTACTTC
CDR3 protein: CASSPSTGGYEQYF

J gene: TRBJ1-5
D gene: TRBD1
clone size: .
V gene: TRBV7-2
CDR3 DNA: TGTGCCAGCAGCCTACGACAGGGAAAGGGTCAGCCCCAGCATTTT
CDR3 protein: CASSLRQGKGQPQHF

J gene: TRBJ2-1
D gene: TRBD2
clone size: .
V gene: TRBV11-3
CDR3 DNA: TGTGCCAGCAGCCATAGCGGGGGCGACAATGAGCAGTTCTTC
CDR3 protein: CASSHSGGDNEQFF

J gene: TRBJ1-5
D gene: .
clone size: .
V gene: TRBV2
CDR3 DNA: TGTGCCAGCAGAGAAAATCAGGGAAATCAGCCCCAGCATTTT
CDR3 protein: CASRENQGNQPQHF

J gene: TRBJ2-4
D gene: TRBD2
clone size: .
V gene: TRBV6-5
CDR3 DNA: TGTGCCAGCAGCCGTATAGCGGGAGGGCCCGCCATTCAGTACTTC
CDR3 protein: CASSRIAGGPAIQYF

J gene: TRBJ1-4
D gene: .
clone size: .
V gene: TRBV7-8
CDR3 DNA: TGTGCCAGCAGCCGTAGTCGACTAACGGGGGAAAAACTGTTTTTT
CDR3 protein: CASSRSRLTGEKLFF

J gene: TRBJ2-3
D gene: .
clone size: .
V gene: TRBV4-1
CDR3 DNA: TGCGCCAGCAGCCAAGATTCTGGCTTTATGACAAGCACAGATACGCAGTATTTT
CDR3 protein: CASSQDSGFMTSTDTQYF

J gene: TRBJ2-2
D gene: TRBD1
clone size: .
V gene: TRBV4-3
CDR3 DNA: TGCGCCAGCAGCAAAGATTCGAGGGGGCGCGTAAGCGGCGGGGAGCTGTTTTTT
CDR3 protein: CASSKDSRGRVSGGELFF

J gene: TRBJ2-1
D gene: TRBD2
clone size: once
V gene: TRBV7-9
CDR3 DNA: TGTGCCAGCAGCCCCCGGACTAGCGGGAGGCCCTATGAGCAGTTCTTC
CDR3 protein: CASSPRTSGRPYEQFF

J gene: TRBJ2-1
D gene: TRBD2
clone size: .
V gene: TRBV11-3
CDR3 DNA: TGTGCCAGCAGCCGCGGGGGGACTTCCTACAATGAGCAGTTCTTC
CDR3 protein: CASSRGGTSYNEQFF

J gene: TRBJ1-2
D gene: TRBD1
clone size: .
V gene: TRBV10-3
CDR3 DNA: TGTGCCATCAGCGGGACAGGTCGGAGTCTCTTTTACACCTTC
CDR3 protein: CAISGTGRSLFYTF

J gene: TRBJ2-1
D gene: TRBD2
clone size: .
V gene: TRBV11-2
CDR3 DNA: TGTGCCAGCAGCCCCCGCGGCGGTAGCGGGGGGCTTCGCAATGAGCAGTTCTTC
CDR3 protein: CASSPRGGSGGLRNEQFF

J gene: TRBJ2-2
D gene: .
clone size: .
V gene: TRBV5-1
CDR3 DNA: TGCGCCAGCAGCCGAGGAGACACCGGGGAGCTGTTTTTT
CDR3 protein: CASSRGDTGELFF

J gene: TRBJ1-3
D gene: .
clone size: .
V gene: TRBV18
CDR3 DNA: TGTGCCAGCTCTCGTGGAAGAGACAGCTCTGGAAACACCATATATTTT
CDR3 protein: CASSRGRDSSGNTIYF

J gene: TRBJ2-5
D gene: .
clone size: .
V gene: TRBV2
CDR3 DNA: TGTGCCAGCAGTGGAAATGGAGGGGAGACCCAGTACTTC
CDR3 protein: CASSGNGGETQYF

J gene: TRBJ2-1
D gene: .
clone size: .
V gene: TRBV7-9
CDR3 DNA: TGTGCCAGCAGCTTAGCATTTAACTCGATCAATGAGCAGTTCTTC
CDR3 protein: CASSLAFNSINEQFF

J gene: TRBJ1-6
D gene: .
clone size: .
V gene: TRBV2
CDR3 DNA: TGTGCCAGCAGGCCCCCGAGTCTACCTACCTGGAATTCACCCCTCCACTTT
CDR3 protein: CASRPPSLPTWNSPLHF

J gene: TRBJ2-7
D gene: TRBD2
clone size: .
V gene: TRBV5-1
CDR3 DNA: TGCGCCAGCAGCCGGACTAGCGGTCCCTACGAGCAGTACTTC
CDR3 protein: CASSRTSGPYEQYF

J gene: TRBJ1-5
D gene: .
clone size: .
V gene: TRBV9
CDR3 DNA: TGTGCCAGCAGCAGCGGAGGCCTCAATCAGCCCCAGCATTTT
CDR3 protein: CASSSGGLNQPQHF

J gene: TRBJ2-1
D gene: TRBD1
clone size: .
V gene: TRBV15
CDR3 DNA: TGTGCCACCAGCAGGTGGACAGGGTCCCGGGTGAGTGAGCAGTTCTTC
CDR3 protein: CATSRWTGSRVSEQFF

J gene: TRBJ2-1
D gene: .
clone size: .
V gene: TRBV27
CDR3 DNA: TGTGCCAGCAGTAGGGCGGGCTACAATGAGCAGTTCTTC
CDR3 protein: CASSRAGYNEQFF

J gene: TRBJ2-1
D gene: TRBD2
clone size: .
V gene: TRBV6-5
CDR3 DNA: TGTGCCAGCAGAGCGGGGGGACAGCTTAATGAGCAGTTCTTC
CDR3 protein: CASRAGGQLNEQFF

J gene: TRBJ2-5
D gene: .
clone size: .
V gene: TRBV15
CDR3 DNA: TGTGCCACCAGCAGAAATAGCGGGGACAGCCAAGAGACCCAGTACTTC
CDR3 protein: CATSRNSGDSQETQYF

J gene: TRBJ1-3
D gene: .
clone size: .
V gene: TRBV9
CDR3 DNA: TGTGCCAGCAGCCCTGGGGTACGGGACTCTGGAAACACCATATATTTT
CDR3 protein: CASSPGVRDSGNTIYF

J gene: TRBJ1-1
D gene: .
clone size: .
V gene: TRBV25-1
CDR3 DNA: TGTGCCAGCAGGATGGGGGGGGGAGCTTTCTTT
CDR3 protein: CASRMGGGAFF

J gene: TRBJ1-2
D gene: .
clone size: few
V gene: TRBV2
CDR3 DNA: TGTGCCAGCAGTGAGACGGGGGATCAAGGCTACACCTTC
CDR3 protein: CASSETGDQGYTF

J gene: TRBJ2-3
D gene: .
clone size: once
V gene: TRBV6-1
CDR3 DNA: TGTGCCAGCAGTGCCGACTCGATTCGCACAGATACGCAGTATTTT
CDR3 protein: CASSADSIRTDTQYF

J gene: TRBJ1-1
D gene: .
clone size: .
V gene: TRBV27
CDR3 DNA: TGTGCCAGCAGCCCGGCGGGACTTAACACTGAAGCTTTCTTT
CDR3 protein: CASSPAGLNTEAFF

J gene: TRBJ1-1
D gene: .
clone size: .
V gene: TRBV30
CDR3 DNA: TGTGCCTGGAGTGTACAGCAGAACACTGAAGCTTTCTTT
CDR3 protein: CAWSVQQNTEAFF

J gene: TRBJ1-2
D gene: TRBD1
clone size: .
V gene: TRBV9
CDR3 DNA: TGTGCCAGCACCCCCTTTGGGGGACAGGGGTCAGGGGACTATGGCTACACCTTC
CDR3 protein: CASTPFGGQGSGDYGYTF

J gene: TRBJ1-6
D gene: TRBD1
clone size: .
V gene: TRBV4-1
CDR3 DNA: TGCGCCAGCAGGGGACAGGAAAGGTCACCCCTCCACTTT
CDR3 protein: CASRGQERSPLHF

J gene: TRBJ2-6
D gene: TRBD1
clone size: .
V gene: TRBV19
CDR3 DNA: TGTGCCAGTAGCATCCAGGGACAGGGTTCCGGGGCCAACGTCCTGACTTTC
CDR3 protein: CASSIQGQGSGANVLTF

J gene: TRBJ1-6
D gene: TRBD1
clone size: .
V gene: TRBV6-5
CDR3 DNA: TGTGCCAGCAGTTCGGACAGGGCGCCTTCACCCCTCCACTTT
CDR3 protein: CASSSDRAPSPLHF

J gene: TRBJ1-1
D gene: .
clone size: .
V gene: TRBV6-5
CDR3 DNA: TGTGCCAGCAGTTACTCTCGGGCAGGGTCGAACACTGAAGCTTTCTTT
CDR3 protein: CASSYSRAGSNTEAFF

J gene: TRBJ1-1
D gene: .
clone size: once
V gene: TRBV21-1
CDR3 DNA: TGTGCCAGCAGCAAAAAAAGGCCGGACAGGGAGCAGGTGAAAGAAGCTTTCTTT
CDR3 protein: CASSKKRPDREQVKEAFF

J gene: TRBJ1-2
D gene: .
clone size: .
V gene: TRBV5-4
CDR3 DNA: TGTGCCAGCAGCCTAGCAGGGGAGTATTATGGCTACACCTTC
CDR3 protein: CASSLAGEYYGYTF

J gene: TRBJ2-3
D gene: TRBD2
clone size: .
V gene: TRBV9
CDR3 DNA: TGTGCCAGCAGCGTAGATTTAGCGGGGGGCAGCACAGATACGCAGTATTTT
CDR3 protein: CASSVDLAGGSTDTQYF

J gene: TRBJ1-5
D gene: TRBD1
clone size: .
V gene: TRBV27
CDR3 DNA: TGTGCCAGCAGTTTCACAGGGGCGTACAATCAGCCCCAGCATTTT
CDR3 protein: CASSFTGAYNQPQHF

J gene: TRBJ2-7
D gene: .
clone size: .
V gene: TRBV9
CDR3 DNA: TGTGCCAGCAGCCCCCAACCCGGGATGGATACCGGAGACCAGTACTTC
CDR3 protein: CASSPQPGMDTGDQYF

J gene: TRBJ2-7
D gene: .
clone size: few
V gene: TRBV9
CDR3 DNA: TGTGCCAGCAGCGTAGGCCTGACAGGCTACGAGCAGTACTTC
CDR3 protein: CASSVGLTGYEQYF

J gene: TRBJ2-5
D gene: TRBD2
clone size: .
V gene: TRBV7-2
CDR3 DNA: TGTGCCAGCAGCCCCTGGGGAGGGAGACAAGAGACCCAGTACTTC
CDR3 protein: CASSPWGGRQETQYF

J gene: TRBJ2-7
D gene: TRBD1
clone size: .
V gene: TRBV20-1
CDR3 DNA: TGCAGTGTCTTACAGGGGAACGAGCAGTACTTC
CDR3 protein: CSVLQGNEQYF

J gene: TRBJ1-3
D gene: .
clone size: .
V gene: TRBV7-3
CDR3 DNA: TGTGCCAGCTCCACTACAGGTGGAAACACCATATATTTT
CDR3 protein: CASSTTGGNTIYF

J gene: TRBJ2-5
D gene: TRBD2
clone size: .
V gene: TRBV7-3
CDR3 DNA: TGTGCCAGCAGCCCCCCCCGGACTAGCGGGGGGGCGAGGCAAGAGACCCAGTACTTC
CDR3 protein: CASSPPRTSGGARQETQYF

J gene: TRBJ2-7
D gene: TRBD2
clone size: .
V gene: TRBV7-9
CDR3 DNA: TGTGCTTCAGTAGCGGGGGGCTACGAGCAGTACTTC
CDR3 protein: CASVAGGYEQYF

J gene: TRBJ1-2
D gene: TRBD1
clone size: few
V gene: TRBV5-1
CDR3 DNA: TGCGCCAGCAGCTTGGAAGGGGGCAGCTATGGCTACACCTTC
CDR3 protein: CASSLEGGSYGYTF

J gene: TRBJ2-3
D gene: .
clone size: .
V gene: TRBV30
CDR3 DNA: TGTGCCTGGAACCTAGCGCTAGATACGCAGTATTTT
CDR3 protein: CAWNLALDTQYF

J gene: TRBJ1-1
D gene: TRBD1
clone size: .
V gene: TRBV30
CDR3 DNA: TGTGCCTGGACCAGGGGGATTTACACTGAAGCTTTCTTT
CDR3 protein: CAWTRGIYTEAFF

J gene: TRBJ2-3
D gene: .
clone size: .
V gene: TRBV10-3
CDR3 DNA: TGTGCCATCAGTGACGAGGGTAGGGCAGATACGCAGTATTTT
CDR3 protein: CAISDEGRADTQYF

J gene: TRBJ1-1
D gene: TRBD1
clone size: once
V gene: TRBV2
CDR3 DNA: TGTGCCAGCTCGACAGGGAGACACACTGAAGCTTTCTTT
CDR3 protein: CASSTGRHTEAFF

J gene: TRBJ1-5
D gene: TRBD1
clone size: once
V gene: TRBV7-8
CDR3 DNA: TGTGCCAGCAGCCCAGGGGGGCTAGGGGGCAATCAGCCCCAGCATTTT
CDR3 protein: CASSPGGLGGNQPQHF